This T cell receptor beta chain was recorded in a study of vaccination effects on CD4 cells after COVID-19. Turning to this clone: The antigen is undetermined.

Clones were sequenced by immunoSEQ multiplex PCR, and TCRdb holds only the in-frame ones, with some missing. The repertoire holds 65,000 to 70,000 clones, with approximately 76% as singletons. The CDR3 sequence is 14 residues long. Germline CDR1 SGHTA, CDR2 FQGTGA. The J segment lost 3 bases and the V segment lost 5 bases, leaving 4 bases of the junction unmatched. Ahead of sequencing, the ViraFEST assay grew antigen-specific CD4+ T cells using viral peptide pools. Investigators separated out CD4+ T cells once around eleven days of culture had passed. Vaccination of participants consisted of two doses of either the BNT162b2 or mRNA-1273 vaccine. Previously uninfected by SARS-CoV-2, the vaccine recipients also showed negative nucleocapsid antibodies. A half-volume exchange with IL-2 medium occurred on days 3 and 7.

This sequence was found in a human donor who received a COVID-19 vaccine. The rearrangement joins TRBV7-3 to TRBJ2-1; 7 bases are a match to TRBD2. The sample consisted of CD4+ T cells from PBMCs cultured with HCoV-OC43 spike peptides, taken after COVID-19 vaccination. Noted subset: HCoV-OC43 spike overlapping peptide pool stimulation. CDR3 sequence reads: CASSPPGGYNEQFF. DNA for the CDR3: TGTGCCAGCAGCCCGCCGGGGGGCTACAATGAGCAGTTCTTC.